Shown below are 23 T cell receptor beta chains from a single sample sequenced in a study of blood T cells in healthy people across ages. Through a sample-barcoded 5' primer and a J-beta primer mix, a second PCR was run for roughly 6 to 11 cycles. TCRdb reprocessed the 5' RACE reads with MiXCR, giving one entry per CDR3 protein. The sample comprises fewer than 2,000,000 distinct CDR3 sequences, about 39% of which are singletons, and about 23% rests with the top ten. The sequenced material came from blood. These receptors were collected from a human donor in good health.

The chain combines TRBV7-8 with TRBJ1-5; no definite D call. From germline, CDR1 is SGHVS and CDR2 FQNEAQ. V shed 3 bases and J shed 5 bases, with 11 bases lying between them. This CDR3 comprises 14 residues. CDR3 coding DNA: TGTGCCAGCAGCTTTTCCCACCTCGATCAGCCCCAGCATTTT. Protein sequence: CASSFSHLDQPQHF.

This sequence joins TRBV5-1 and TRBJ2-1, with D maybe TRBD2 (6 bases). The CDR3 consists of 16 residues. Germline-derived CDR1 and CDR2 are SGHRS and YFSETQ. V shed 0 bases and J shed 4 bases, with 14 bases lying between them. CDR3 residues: CASSLELTAGYNEQFF. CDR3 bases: TGCGCCAGCAGCTTGGAACTCACCGCGGGGTACAATGAGCAGTTCTTC. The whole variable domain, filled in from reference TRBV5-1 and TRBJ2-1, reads KAGVTQTPRYLIKTRGQQVTLSCSPISGHRSVSWYQQTPGQGLQFLFEYFSETQRNKGNFPGRFSGRQFSNSRSEMNVSTLELGDSALYLCASSLELTAGYNEQFFGPGTRLTVL.

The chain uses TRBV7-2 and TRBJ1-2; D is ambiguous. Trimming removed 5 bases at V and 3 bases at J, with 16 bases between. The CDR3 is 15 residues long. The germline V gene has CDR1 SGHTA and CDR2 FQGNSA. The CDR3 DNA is TGTGCCAGCAGCGAGATTGGTAGGGTAGACTATGGCTACACCTTC. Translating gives CASSEIGRVDYGYTF.

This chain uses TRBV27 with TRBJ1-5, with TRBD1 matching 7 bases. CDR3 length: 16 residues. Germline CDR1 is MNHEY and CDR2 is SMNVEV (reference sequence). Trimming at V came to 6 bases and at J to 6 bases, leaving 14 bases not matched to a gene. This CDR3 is CASSLGGRGLGQPQHF. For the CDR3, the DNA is TGTGCCAGCAGCTTAGGGGGCAGGGGCCTGGGTCAGCCCCAGCATTTT.

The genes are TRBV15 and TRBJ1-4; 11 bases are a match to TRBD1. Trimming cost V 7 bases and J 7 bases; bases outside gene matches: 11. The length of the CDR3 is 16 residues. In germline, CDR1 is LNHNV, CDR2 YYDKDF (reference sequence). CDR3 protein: CATNRETGTGGEKLFF. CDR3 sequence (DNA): TGTGCCACCAACAGGGAAACCGGGACAGGGGGTGAAAAACTGTTTTTT.

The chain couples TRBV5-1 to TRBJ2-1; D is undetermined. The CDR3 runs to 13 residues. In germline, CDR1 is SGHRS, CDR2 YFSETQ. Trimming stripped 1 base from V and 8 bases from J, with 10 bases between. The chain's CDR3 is CASSLLGIHEQFF. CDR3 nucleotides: TGCGCCAGCAGCTTGTTGGGGATCCATGAGCAGTTCTTC. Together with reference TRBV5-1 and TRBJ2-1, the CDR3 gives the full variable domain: KAGVTQTPRYLIKTRGQQVTLSCSPISGHRSVSWYQQTPGQGLQFLFEYFSETQRNKGNFPGRFSGRQFSNSRSEMNVSTLELGDSALYLCASSLLGIHEQFFGPGTRLTVL.

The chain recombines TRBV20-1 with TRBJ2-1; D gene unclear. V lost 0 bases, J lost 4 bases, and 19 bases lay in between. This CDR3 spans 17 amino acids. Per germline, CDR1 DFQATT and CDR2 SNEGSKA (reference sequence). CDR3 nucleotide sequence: TGCAGTGCTAGAGATCGGGCAGCCTCCTCCTCGTACAATGAGCAGTTCTTC. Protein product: CSARDRAASSSYNEQFF.

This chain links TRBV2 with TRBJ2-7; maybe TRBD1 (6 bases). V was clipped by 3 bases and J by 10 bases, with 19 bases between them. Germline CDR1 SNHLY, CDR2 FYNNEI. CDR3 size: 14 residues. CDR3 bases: TGTGCCAGCAGTGATGCCCAGGGGTTAGAAACCCAGTACTTC. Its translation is CASSDAQGLETQYF.

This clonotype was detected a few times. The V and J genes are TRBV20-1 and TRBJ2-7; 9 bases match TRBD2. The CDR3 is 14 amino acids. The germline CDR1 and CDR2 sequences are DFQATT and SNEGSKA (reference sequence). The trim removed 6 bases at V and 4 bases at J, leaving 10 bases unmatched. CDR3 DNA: TGCAGTGCCTACCAGCGGGGGGAGCTTTACGAGCAGTACTTC. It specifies CSAYQRGELYEQYF.

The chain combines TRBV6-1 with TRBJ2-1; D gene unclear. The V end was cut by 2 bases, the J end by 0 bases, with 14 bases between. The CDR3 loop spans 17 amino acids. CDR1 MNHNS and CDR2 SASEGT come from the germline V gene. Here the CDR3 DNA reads TGTGCCAGCAGTGAAAAAGGAGACTTCCACTCCTACAATGAGCAGTTCTTC. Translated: CASSEKGDFHSYNEQFF.

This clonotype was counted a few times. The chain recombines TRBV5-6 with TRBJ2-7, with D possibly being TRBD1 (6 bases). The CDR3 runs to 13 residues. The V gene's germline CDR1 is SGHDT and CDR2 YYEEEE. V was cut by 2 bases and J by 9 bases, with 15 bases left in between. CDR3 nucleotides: TGTGCCAGCAGCTTTGGATCGGCAGGGGCGCAGTACTTC. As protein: CASSFGSAGAQYF.

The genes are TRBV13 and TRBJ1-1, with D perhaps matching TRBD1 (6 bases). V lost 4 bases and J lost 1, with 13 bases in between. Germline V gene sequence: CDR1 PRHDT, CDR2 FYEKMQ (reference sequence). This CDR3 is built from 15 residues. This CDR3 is CASSSQGPRNTEAFF. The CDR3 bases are TGTGCCAGCAGCTCCCAGGGGCCCCGGAACACTGAAGCTTTCTTT. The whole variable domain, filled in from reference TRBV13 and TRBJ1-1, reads AAGVIQSPRHLIKEKRETATLKCYPIPRHDTVYWYQQGPGQDPQFLISFYEKMQSDKGSIPDRFSAQQFSDYHSELNMSSLELGDSALYFCASSSQGPRNTEAFFGQGTRLTVV.

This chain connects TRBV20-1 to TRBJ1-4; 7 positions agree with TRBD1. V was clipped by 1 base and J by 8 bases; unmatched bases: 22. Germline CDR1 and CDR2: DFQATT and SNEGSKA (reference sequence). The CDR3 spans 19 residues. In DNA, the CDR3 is TGCAGTGCTAGAGCCCGGAGGGACAGACTCAATGAATCGCCGGAAAAACTGTTTTTT. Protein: CSARARRDRLNESPEKLFF.

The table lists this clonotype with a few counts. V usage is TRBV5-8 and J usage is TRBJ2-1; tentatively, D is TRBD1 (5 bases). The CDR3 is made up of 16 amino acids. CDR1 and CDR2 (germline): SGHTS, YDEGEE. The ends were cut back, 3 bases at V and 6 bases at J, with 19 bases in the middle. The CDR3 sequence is CASSSLIVVGVNEQFF. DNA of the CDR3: TGTGCCAGCAGCTCCCTTATAGTAGTAGGGGTCAATGAGCAGTTCTTC. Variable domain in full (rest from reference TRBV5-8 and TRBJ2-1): EAGVTQSPTHLIKTRGQQATLRCSPISGHTSVYWYQQALGLGLQFLLWYDEGEERNRGNFPPRFSGRQFPNYSSELNVNALELEDSALYLCASSSLIVVGVNEQFFGPGTRLTVL.

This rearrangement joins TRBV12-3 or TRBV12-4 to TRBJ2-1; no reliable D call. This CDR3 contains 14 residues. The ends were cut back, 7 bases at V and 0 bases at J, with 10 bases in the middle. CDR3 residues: CASTSSGSYNEQFF. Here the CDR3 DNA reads TGTGCCAGCACAAGCTCTGGCTCCTACAATGAGCAGTTCTTC.

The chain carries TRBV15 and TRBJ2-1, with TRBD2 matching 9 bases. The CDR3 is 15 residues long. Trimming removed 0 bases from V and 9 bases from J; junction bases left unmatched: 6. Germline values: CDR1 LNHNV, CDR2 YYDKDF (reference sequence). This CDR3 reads CATSREAGGQSEQFF. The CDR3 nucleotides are TGTGCCACCAGCAGAGAGGCGGGGGGGCAAAGTGAGCAGTTCTTC.

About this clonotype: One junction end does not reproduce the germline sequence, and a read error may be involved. CDR3 sequence: CASSDSWGASYNKQFF. The CDR3 nucleotides are TGTGCCAGCAGTGACTCCTGGGGGGCCTCCTACAATAAGCAGTTCTTC. This sequence joins TRBV6-4 and TRBJ2-1; either TRBD1 or TRBD2 may supply D (6 bases each). CDR3 length equals 16 residues. The germline V gene has CDR1 MRHNA and CDR2 SNTAGT.

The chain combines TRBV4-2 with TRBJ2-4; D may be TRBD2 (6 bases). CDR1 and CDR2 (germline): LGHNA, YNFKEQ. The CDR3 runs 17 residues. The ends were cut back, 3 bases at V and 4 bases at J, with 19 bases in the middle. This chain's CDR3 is CASSQGHRDSEKNIQYF. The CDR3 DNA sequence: TGTGCCAGCAGCCAGGGGCACCGGGACTCCGAGAAAAACATTCAGTACTTC.

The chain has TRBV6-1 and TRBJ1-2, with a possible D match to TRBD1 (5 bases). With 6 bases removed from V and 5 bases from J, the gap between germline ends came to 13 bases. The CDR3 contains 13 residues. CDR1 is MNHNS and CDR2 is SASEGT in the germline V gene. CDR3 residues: CASRRDFLYGYTF. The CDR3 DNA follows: TGTGCCAGCAGAAGGGACTTTTTGTATGGCTACACCTTC.

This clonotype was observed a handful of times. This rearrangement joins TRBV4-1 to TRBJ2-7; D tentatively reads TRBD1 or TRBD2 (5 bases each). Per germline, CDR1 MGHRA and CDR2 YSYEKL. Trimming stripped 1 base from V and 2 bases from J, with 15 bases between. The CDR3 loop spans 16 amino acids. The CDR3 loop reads CASSQAIAGAAYEQYF. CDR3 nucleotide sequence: TGCGCCAGCAGCCAAGCTATCGCCGGGGCCGCCTACGAGCAGTACTTC.

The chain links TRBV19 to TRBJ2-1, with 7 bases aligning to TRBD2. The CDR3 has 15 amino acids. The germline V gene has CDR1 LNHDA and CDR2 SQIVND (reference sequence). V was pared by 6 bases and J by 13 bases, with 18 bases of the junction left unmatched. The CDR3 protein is CASRKERGIGETQFF. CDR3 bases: TGTGCCAGTAGAAAAGAGCGGGGAATTGGGGAGACCCAGTTCTTC.

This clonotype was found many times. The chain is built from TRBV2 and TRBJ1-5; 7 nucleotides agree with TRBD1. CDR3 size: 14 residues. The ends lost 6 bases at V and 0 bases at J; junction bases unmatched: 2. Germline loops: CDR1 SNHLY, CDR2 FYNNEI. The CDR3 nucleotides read TGTGCCAGCAGGACAGGGCTTAGCAATCAGCCCCAGCATTTT. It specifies CASRTGLSNQPQHF.

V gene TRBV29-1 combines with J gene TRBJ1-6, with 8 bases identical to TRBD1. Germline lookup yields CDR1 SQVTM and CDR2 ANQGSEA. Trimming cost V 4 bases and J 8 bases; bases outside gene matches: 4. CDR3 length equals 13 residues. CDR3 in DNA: TGCAGCGTTGCCGCGGACAGGGATTCACCCCTCCACTTT. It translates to CSVAADRDSPLHF.